The 23 T cell receptor beta chains given below trace back to one sample, sequenced in a study of T-cell reconstitution after alpha-beta-depleted transplantation in children. It was with unique molecular identifiers that the TCRbeta library was prepared. TCRdb re-called the PCR reads through MiXCR, storing one row per CDR3 protein. The sample has a few hundred thousand distinct CDR3 sequences; roughly a tenth are singletons. Specimen: PBMCs from the stem cell graft donor, collected from the stem cell graft. The receptors were gathered from a human donor who donated a stem cell graft to a child with SCID.

This clonotype was seen repeatedly, ten times or more. The chain employs TRBV5-1 and TRBJ1-4; D remains unclear. The CDR3 loop spans 15 amino acids. V lost 4 bases to trimming and J lost 0 bases, with 10 bases between them. CDR1 and CDR2 from the germline V gene are SGHRS and YFSETQ. CDR3 region: CASSPRDATNEKLFF. CDR3 sequence (DNA): TGCGCCAGCAGCCCAAGAGATGCAACTAATGAAAAACTGTTTTTT.

This clonotype was picked up many times. This chain links TRBV7-2 with TRBJ1-2; D gene ambiguous. The CDR3 has 13 residues. V lost 3 bases to trimming and J lost 8 bases, with 13 bases between them. Germline V gene lookup returns CDR1 SGHTA and CDR2 FQGNSA. In DNA form, the CDR3 reads TGTGCCAGCAGCTTGGGGAGACAAGGCGGCTACACCTTC. Its protein is CASSLGRQGGYTF.

This clonotype was counted many times. The chain employs TRBV7-2 and TRBJ2-1, with D perhaps matching TRBD2 (7 bases). V lost 1 base and J lost 4, with 11 bases in between. In germline, CDR1 is SGHTA, CDR2 FQGNSA. The length of the CDR3 is 15 residues. In DNA form, the CDR3 reads TGTGCCAGCAGCTTAGAGGGGGGGCAGTACAATGAGCAGTTCTTC. Translated: CASSLEGGQYNEQFF.

As for this clonotype: Just one base apart from a much larger clone, this may be a read error. This chain connects TRBV7-9 to TRBJ2-3; no clear D. V dropped 3 bases and J dropped 13 bases, with 5 bases sitting between them. Germline lookup yields CDR1 SEHNR and CDR2 FQNEAQ (reference sequence). The CDR3 covers 9 residues. The CDR3 sequence is CASSFGEYF. DNA for the CDR3: TGTGCCAGCAGCTTTGGGGAGTATTTT.

This clonotype was recorded many times. V and J are TRBV5-5 and TRBJ1-1, with TRBD1 identical over 7 bases. Germline V lookup: CDR1 SGHKS, CDR2 YYEKEE (reference sequence). J lost 8 bases, V lost 4 bases, and 11 bases had no gene match. This CDR3 comprises 14 residues. Here the CDR3 DNA reads TGTGCCAGCAGCCGCCGTAGGGAGGGGGCGGAAGCTTTCTTT. It encodes CASSRRREGAEAFF.

This clonotype has a count of ten or more. The genes are TRBV19 and TRBJ1-1; D gene uncertain. Trimming took 5 bases from V and 4 from J, leaving 11 bases between them. Germline values: CDR1 LNHDA, CDR2 SQIVND (reference sequence). This CDR3 is built from 13 residues. CDR3 residues: CASSPGYLTEAFF. The CDR3 coding sequence is TGTGCCAGTAGTCCGGGTTACCTCACTGAAGCTTTCTTT.

This clonotype was counted many times. CDR3 loop: CASSLVGSYGYTF. The CDR3 region has the DNA TGTGCCAGCAGCTTAGTGGGGTCCTATGGCTACACCTTC. V usage is TRBV11-2 and J usage is TRBJ1-2; D not resolved. V was trimmed by 1 base and J by 4 bases, leaving 7 bases between them. CDR3 length: 13 residues. CDR1 is SGHAT, CDR2 FQNNGV, per germline. Based on the CDR3 plus reference TRBV11-2 and TRBJ1-2, the full variable domain is EAGVAQSPRYKIIEKRQSVAFWCNPISGHATLYWYQQILGQGPKLLIQFQNNGVVDDSQLPKDRFSAERLKGVDSTLKIQPAKLEDSAVYLCASSLVGSYGYTFGSGTRLTVV.

The J gene is TRBJ2-5, the V gene TRBV10-3; 11 bases fit TRBD2. The CDR3 extends over 16 amino acids. Germline V gene lookup returns CDR1 ENHRY and CDR2 SYGVKD. V lost 4 bases and J lost 5; bases outside the gene matches: 9. CDR3 sequence: CAISGVAGGPRETQYF. The DNA of the CDR3 is TGTGCCATCAGTGGGGTAGCGGGGGGGCCGCGGGAGACCCAGTACTTC.

This clonotype came up many times. J is TRBJ2-3 and V is TRBV7-2; D gene uncertain. Germline CDR1 SGHTA, CDR2 FQGNSA. The V and J ends lost 1 base and 1 base respectively, with 12 bases between them. The CDR3 is 16 residues long. The CDR3 DNA follows: TGTGCCAGCAGCTTAGTCCTCGCGCCTCGCACAGATACGCAGTATTTT. Its translation is CASSLVLAPRTDTQYF.

This clonotype was recorded at least ten times. The chain uses TRBV12-3 or TRBV12-4 and TRBJ2-5; D is uncertain. V lost 3 bases and J lost 6, with 5 bases in between. The CDR3 totals 11 residues. For the CDR3, the DNA is TGTGCCAGCAGTTTTGGGAAGACCCAGTACTTC. Its translation is CASSFGKTQYF.

This clonotype came up many times. The chain's CDR3 is CASSALGAQETQYF. CDR3 in DNA: TGCGCCAGCAGCGCTCTTGGGGCCCAAGAGACCCAGTACTTC. This chain uses TRBV5-1 with TRBJ2-5; the D gene is possibly TRBD1 (5 bases). This CDR3 comprises 14 residues. V was trimmed by 4 bases and J by 1 base, leaving 11 bases between them. Germline CDR1 reads SGHRS; CDR2 reads YFSETQ.

This clonotype was found many times. Here the CDR3 reads CASSYPRQGWYGTEAFF. CDR3 nucleotide sequence: TGTGCCAGCAGTTACCCGCGACAGGGCTGGTATGGCACTGAAGCTTTCTTT. This chain connects TRBV6-2 or TRBV6-3 to TRBJ1-1, with 7 bases identical to TRBD1. V was clipped by 2 bases and J by 4 bases; unmatched bases: 13. Germline V gene sequence: CDR1 MNHEY, CDR2 SVGEGT. CDR3 size: 17 residues.

In this sample, this clonotype turned up many times. This sequence joins TRBV5-6 and TRBJ1-1, with D unresolved. Per the germline V gene, CDR1 is SGHDT and CDR2 is YYEEEE. Trimming took off 5 bases at V and 6 bases at J, with 14 bases between the two ends. CDR3 length equals 13 residues. The DNA for the CDR3 is TGTGCCAGCAGTAACATCAGGAGGTCTGAAGCTTTCTTT. Its protein is CASSNIRRSEAFF.

The chain joins TRBV10-3 to TRBJ1-1, with TRBD1 matching 7 bases. In germline, CDR1 is ENHRY, CDR2 SYGVKD. The length of the CDR3 is 14 residues. V shed 5 bases and J 1 base; nucleotides not matched to a gene: 4. This CDR3 is CAISPGGRNTEAFF. The CDR3, as DNA: TGTGCCATCAGTCCAGGGGGAAGGAACACTGAAGCTTTCTTT.

This clonotype was seen ten or more times. V usage is TRBV5-1 and J usage is TRBJ1-1; 8 nucleotides agree with TRBD1. This CDR3 is built from 16 residues. CDR1 and CDR2 (germline): SGHRS, YFSETQ. V trimming: 0 bases; J trimming: 8 bases; junction bases outside the gene matches: 12. CDR3 nucleotides: TGCGCCAGCAGCTTGGATCAGGGGGCGCTGGGGGGCGAAGCTTTCTTT. Protein product: CASSLDQGALGGEAFF.

This clonotype appeared many times. The chain links TRBV6-5 to TRBJ1-5, with D hard to call. Trimming left V 2 bases short and J 5 bases short, with 10 bases between. CDR3 length: 14 residues. Germline V gene lookup returns CDR1 MNHEY and CDR2 SVGAGI. The CDR3 DNA is TGTGCCAGCAGTTACCGGTTTTGGCATCAGCCCCAGCATTTT. Translation gives CASSYRFWHQPQHF.

This clonotype was detected ten times or more. The chain employs TRBV27 and TRBJ1-2; a weak D match, TRBD1 (5 bases). In germline, CDR1 is MNHEY, CDR2 SMNVEV (reference sequence). The CDR3 is made up of 14 amino acids. V was trimmed by 2 bases and J by 4 bases, leaving 11 bases between them. This chain's CDR3 is CASSLIPGGYGYTF. The CDR3 nucleotides are TGTGCCAGCAGTTTAATACCCGGGGGCTATGGCTACACCTTC.

This clonotype has a count of ten or more. The CDR3 protein is CASRYERGVSADTQYF. The CDR3 coding sequence is TGCGCCAGCAGATACGAGCGGGGGGTCAGTGCAGATACGCAGTATTTT. The chain employs TRBV5-1 and TRBJ2-3; 9 bases match TRBD2. Germline V CDR1 and CDR2: SGHRS, YFSETQ. V shed 5 bases and J 4 bases; nucleotides not matched to a gene: 11. There are 16 residues in the CDR3.

This clonotype was seen at least ten times. This chain joins TRBV5-1 and TRBJ1-5, with D maybe TRBD1 (5 bases). V was trimmed by 0 bases and J by 6 bases, leaving 13 bases between them. Germline V gene data show CDR1 as SGHRS and CDR2 as YFSETQ. The CDR3 spans 15 residues. The CDR3 reads CASSLAGEVTQPQHF. Written as DNA, the CDR3 is TGCGCCAGCAGCTTGGCGGGGGAAGTGACTCAGCCCCAGCATTTT.

This clonotype was counted at least ten times. The chain uses TRBV12-3 or TRBV12-4 and TRBJ1-6; D not certain. Trimming stripped 0 bases from V and 8 bases from J, with 8 bases between. This CDR3 contains 14 residues. The CDR3 coding sequence is TGTGCCAGCAGTTTAGCGCTCGGGGATTCACCCCTCCACTTT. This encodes CASSLALGDSPLHF.

This clonotype was recorded many times. V and J are TRBV21-1 and TRBJ1-4. TRBV21-1 is a pseudogene locus. CDR3 length equals 19 residues. CDR3: CASSTQGSGTFTTNEKLFF. The CDR3 DNA sequence: TGTGCCAGCAGCACCCAGGGTAGTGGGACCTTTACAACTAATGAAAAACTGTTTTTT.

V and J are TRBV6-1 and TRBJ2-3, with 8 bases that match TRBD1. There are 13 residues in the CDR3. Germline lookup yields CDR1 MNHNS and CDR2 SASEGT. Trimming at V came to 6 bases and at J to 8 bases, leaving 7 bases not matched to a gene. The chain's CDR3 is CASSKIDRGTQYF. In DNA form, the CDR3 reads TGTGCCAGCAGCAAGATAGACAGGGGTACGCAGTATTTT.

The sample holds many counts of this clonotype. This rearrangement joins TRBV6-2 or TRBV6-3 to TRBJ2-3; TRBD2 agrees at 8 bases. The CDR3 loop spans 14 amino acids. Trimming at V came to 4 bases and at J to 9 bases, leaving 9 bases not matched to a gene. The germline gives CDR1 MNHEY, CDR2 SVGEGT. The CDR3 DNA is TGTGCCAGCAGTTCAACCTCAACGGGGGGGACGCAGTATTTT. It codes for CASSSTSTGGTQYF.